This T cell receptor (beta chain) emerged from a study of T cells in tumors after PD-1 blockade (dated by TCRdb to the late 2010s). Describing the broader study: Patients with prior checkpoint blockade, systemic immunosuppressant use, or recent radiotherapy or other anti-cancer therapy within 4 weeks were excluded. Tumor samples averaged about 26,000 TCR templates (range 554-99,264) and over 5,000 unique clonotypes, approximately 20-fold deeper than single-cell TCR sequencing. Pembrolizumab 200 mg every 3 weeks or cemiplimab 350 mg every 2 weeks was administered to patients. While on anti-PD-1 treatment, some of the patients also continued taking daily vismodegib 150 mg. RECIST version 1.1 was used to assess clinical response. Paired single-cell RNA and TCR sequencing was done in the study on site-matched tumors from patients with BCC or SCC, both before and after anti-PD-1 therapy.

The time point label of this sample denotes: before anti-PD-1 therapy. The tumor biopsies were site-matched, meaning the biopsies were taken from the same primary tumor before and after PD-1 blockade. Genomic DNA extracted from tumor biopsies or peripheral blood was used for bulk TCRbeta sequencing, with input ranging from roughly 616 ng to 6,500 ng. Leftover biopsy material went through bulk TCRbeta sequencing, with the goal of boosting sensitivity for rare clonotypes relative to single-cell TCR sequencing. Every patient was a poor candidate for surgical resection and had histologically proven advanced or metastatic basal or squamous cell carcinoma. Serial tumor biopsies during anti-PD-1 treatment were taken from the 4 patients who made up the squamous cell carcinoma cohort. Fresh biopsies came from the site of the primary tumor, and part of the tissue was kept in RNAlater for exome and bulk TCR sequencing.

The immunoSEQ platform was used to carry out deep TCRbeta sequencing. In the original analysis: For further analysis, only productive rearrangements were exported from the immunoSEQ Analyzer. A two-sided binomial test with a Bonferroni-corrected P below 0.01 was used to call clones that significantly expanded or contracted between timepoints. T cell phenotypes were assigned to bulk TCRbeta clonotypes by matching to single-cell RNA+TCR-seq clones sharing the same TCRbeta sequence. Using bulk TCR sequencing data, clone enrichment in tumor was calculated by dividing a clone's tumor frequency by the same clone's PBMC frequency. GLIPH was used to group TCRs into specificity groups, clusters of distinct TCRs likely recognizing common antigens via shared CDR3 motifs. TCRdb took over this immuneACCESS table, retaining in-frame rearrangements with V and J assigned. Such tables are incomplete; in checked studies, under half of the missing clones stem from an unresolved V gene, and the remainder is unexplained. V, J and clone size are those of that table, while D and trimming were read from the DNA. Recorded for this sample are about 13,000 clones; around 63% of them occurred a single time. The top ten hold approximately 24% of the sample.

The CDR3, from cysteine to phenylalanine, totals 17 residues. The kept DNA is CDR3 alone, 51 bases in frame from the first base. Here V drops 0 bases and J drops 5 bases, and the junction holds 13 bases not matched to any gene. The germline V gene (reference sequence) supplies CDR1 SGHNT and CDR2 YYREEE. Study-wide conclusions, independent of this receptor: In squamous cell carcinoma, more than 45% of expanded exhausted clones were found to be novel, compared with 25% to 30% of other expanded CD8+ clones. Clonal replacement appeared only between pre- and post-treatment samples, not between two pre-treatment samples, arguing against biopsy timing or location artifacts. The source of novel T cell clones was not identified and could include lymphoid organs or rare unexpanded clones within the tumor or its periphery. Exhausted CD8+ clones expanded after therapy were mostly novel clonotypes undetected pre-treatment, suggesting clonal replacement rather than reinvigoration of pre-existing clones. About 41% of tumor TCR clonotypes were detected in blood, and some novel exhausted tumor clones were observed in pre-treatment blood, which was taken as suggesting peripheral recruitment.

In the case of this clone: Its target antigen remains unknown. The record has no base qualities; no much larger clone is one base away.

The sequence links TRBV5-4 to TRBJ1-1; the junction holds 7 bases that match TRBD1. The clonotype originates from a human donor with cutaneous squamous cell carcinoma. This specimen consisted of tumor tissue, obtained before anti-PD-1 treatment. The DNA sequence reads TGTGCCAGCAGCTTGGACCCCTTGACAGGGTGGATGACTGAAGCTTTCTTT. It translates as CASSLDPLTGWMTEAFF.